The 27 T cell receptor beta chains presented below share a single source sample, sequenced in a study of shared clonotypes between healthy human individuals. Produced via immunoSEQ multiplex PCR; TCRdb's table is partial and in-frame only. The sample consists of about 1,500,000 clones, roughly 97% of them appearing once. Material: naive CD4+ T cells sorted from blood. Subset described: CD45RA+ positively selected. All receptors come from a man under 40 in good health.

The V and J genes are TRBV30 and TRBJ2-7; D uncertain. The ends were cut back, 3 bases at V and 3 bases at J, with 6 bases in the middle. CDR1 is GTSNPN and CDR2 is SVGIG in the germline V gene (reference sequence). This CDR3 contains 11 residues. The CDR3 DNA sequence: TGTGCCTGGAGATTAAACTACGAGCAGTACTTC. Translation: CAWRLNYEQYF.

The chain joins TRBV27 to TRBJ2-1; D perhaps matches TRBD2 (6 bases). Germline V gene lookup returns CDR1 MNHEY and CDR2 SMNVEV (reference sequence). There are 15 residues in the CDR3. Trimming cost V 4 bases and J 9 bases, with 19 bases left between them. In DNA, the CDR3 is TGTGCCAGCAGTTCAGCTAGCGCCCACCTCTTTGAGCAGTTCTTC. Encoded protein: CASSSASAHLFEQFF.

V and J are TRBV27 and TRBJ2-7; TRBD2 aligns across 9 bases. The CDR3 covers 15 residues. J was trimmed by 3 bases and V by 2 bases; bases with no gene match: 5. CDR1 and CDR2 (germline): MNHEY, SMNVEV (reference sequence). For the CDR3, the DNA is TGTGCCAGCAGTTTACGTCTAGCGGGGCTCTACGAGCAGTACTTC. Protein: CASSLRLAGLYEQYF.

V usage is TRBV28 and J usage is TRBJ1-2, with unresolved D. Germline V gene lookup returns CDR1 MDHEN and CDR2 SYDVKM. The ends were cut back, 6 bases at V and 4 bases at J, with 15 bases in the middle. The CDR3 runs 14 residues. CDR3 in amino acids: CASSLLWGSYGYTF. CDR3 DNA sequence: TGTGCCAGCAGCCTACTTTGGGGTAGCTATGGCTACACCTTC.

The chain couples TRBV28 to TRBJ2-7; the match to TRBD2 covers 8 bases. The CDR3 runs to 14 residues. In germline, CDR1 is MDHEN, CDR2 SYDVKM. V lost 8 bases and J lost 3; bases outside the gene matches: 9. In nucleotides, the CDR3 is TGTGCCAGCTACCACGGGGGGGTGAACTACGAGCAGTACTTC. This encodes CASYHGGVNYEQYF.

The rearrangement joins TRBV7-9 to TRBJ2-5; 7 nucleotides match TRBD2. The length of the CDR3 is 14 residues. V lost 4 bases to trimming and J lost 3 bases; unmatched junction nucleotides: 5. Germline CDR1 reads SEHNR; CDR2 reads FQNEAQ (reference sequence). The CDR3 DNA sequence: TGTGCCAGCAGCTCGGGACTACCTAAAGAGACCCAGTACTTC. This translates into CASSSGLPKETQYF.

The V call is TRBV6-6, the J call TRBJ1-5; 7 bases map to TRBD1. Germline CDR1 MNHNY, CDR2 SVGAGI (reference sequence). The CDR3 spans 15 residues. Unmatched junction bases numbered 11, after V lost 6 bases and J lost 6 bases. This CDR3 reads CASSQPQGRAQPQHF. CDR3 nucleotides: TGTGCCAGCAGCCAACCACAGGGGAGGGCTCAGCCCCAGCATTTT.

This clone was recorded only once. Other DNA sequences in this specimen translate into the identical CDR3. The chain employs TRBV29-1 and TRBJ2-1; 9 bases align to TRBD1. V dropped 7 bases and J dropped 7; count of bases not matched to a gene: 5. From germline, CDR1 is SQVTM and CDR2 ANQGSEA. CDR3 length equals 12 residues. The CDR3 nucleotides are TGCAGCGCTCGGGACAGGGATAATGAGCAGTTCTTC. Encoded protein: CSARDRDNEQFF.

The chain recombines TRBV5-1 with TRBJ2-3, with 7 bases that match TRBD2. The germline CDR1 and CDR2 sequences are SGHRS and YFSETQ. The CDR3 runs to 17 residues. J was trimmed by 2 bases and V by 0 bases; bases with no gene match: 9. CDR3 sequence reads: CASSLALAGDLTDTQYF. The CDR3 DNA is TGCGCCAGCAGCTTGGCGTTGGCGGGGGACCTCACAGATACGCAGTATTTT. Full variable domain (outside the CDR3, taken from reference TRBV5-1 and TRBJ2-3): KAGVTQTPRYLIKTRGQQVTLSCSPISGHRSVSWYQQTPGQGLQFLFEYFSETQRNKGNFPGRFSGRQFSNSRSEMNVSTLELGDSALYLCASSLALAGDLTDTQYFGPGTRLTVL.

To note about this clone: This sample includes further DNA sequences coding for the same CDR3. The rearrangement uses TRBV20-1 and TRBJ2-7; D not certain. The V end lost 1 base, the J end lost 6 bases, and 7 bases lay between the germline ends. Germline CDR1 reads DFQATT; CDR2 reads SNEGSKA (reference sequence). The length of the CDR3 is 11 residues. As DNA, the CDR3 is TGCAGTGCTAGAGGGGTGGGCGAGCAGTACTTC. Amino acids: CSARGVGEQYF.

The V gene is TRBV9, the J gene TRBJ2-1; no clear D gene. V shed 1 base and J shed 5 bases, with 16 bases lying between them. The CDR3 is made up of 16 amino acids. The germline CDR1 and CDR2 sequences are SGDLS and YYNGEE. The CDR3 nucleotides read TGTGCCAGCAGCGTACGGTCCAGAACGGGCAACAATGAGCAGTTCTTC. Its translation is CASSVRSRTGNNEQFF.

V is TRBV7-3 and J is TRBJ2-7; D is uncertain. V lost 6 bases and J lost 2, with 14 bases in between. CDR1 SGHTA and CDR2 FQGTGA come from the germline V gene. The CDR3 length is 14 residues. CDR3 loop: CASSPRGGTYEQYF. As DNA, the CDR3 is TGTGCCAGCAGTCCCCGTGGCGGAACCTACGAGCAGTACTTC.

CDR3 residues: CASSLLPPLVEDTGELFF. The CDR3 region has the DNA TGTGCCAGCAGTCTTTTACCCCCACTAGTAGAGGATACCGGGGAGCTGTTTTTT. The genes are TRBV28 and TRBJ2-2; possible D gene TRBD2, 5 bases. The length of the CDR3 is 18 residues. Germline V gene data show CDR1 as MDHEN and CDR2 as SYDVKM. Between the trimmed V and J ends, which lost 5 bases and 5 bases, there was a span of 24 bases.

The rearrangement links TRBV5-1 to TRBJ2-3; D gene uncertain. The CDR3 runs 14 residues. CDR1 is SGHRS, CDR2 YFSETQ, per germline. Trimming pared 4 bases from V and 1 base from J, leaving 10 bases between. For the CDR3, the DNA is TGCGCCAGCAGCCCTGATATCGGCACAGATACGCAGTATTTT. The encoded protein is CASSPDIGTDTQYF.

On this clone: In the same sample, other DNA sequences code for this CDR3. The chain joins TRBV28 to TRBJ1-3, with D maybe TRBD1 (5 bases). This CDR3 contains 14 residues. With 3 bases removed from V and 0 bases from J, the gap between germline ends came to 6 bases. Per germline, CDR1 MDHEN and CDR2 SYDVKM. This chain's CDR3 is CASSLTVSGNTIYF. The CDR3 DNA follows: TGTGCCAGCAGTTTGACAGTCTCTGGAAACACCATATATTTT.

DNA for the CDR3: TGTGCCAGCAGTTTTCTGGACAGGAATGAAAAACTGTTTTTT. Translating it yields CASSFLDRNEKLFF. J is TRBJ1-4 and V is TRBV28; 7 bases map to TRBD1. Germline V CDR1 and CDR2: MDHEN, SYDVKM. With V trimmed by 3 bases and J by 5 bases, 3 bases remained unmatched. The CDR3 spans 14 residues.

V usage is TRBV5-1 and J usage is TRBJ2-7; 8 nucleotides match TRBD2. CDR1 and CDR2 (germline): SGHRS, YFSETQ. The CDR3 totals 15 residues. The J segment lost 2 bases and the V segment lost 0 bases, leaving 4 bases of the junction unmatched. CDR3 nucleotide sequence: TGCGCCAGCAGCTTGGAAGGTAGCGGGACCTACGAGCAGTACTTC. Amino acids: CASSLEGSGTYEQYF.

The V and J genes are TRBV20-1 and TRBJ2-4; no clear D gene. Trimming shortened V by 6 bases and J by 4 bases, and 7 bases separated the two germline ends. Germline loops: CDR1 DFQATT, CDR2 SNEGSKA (reference sequence). The CDR3 extends over 11 amino acids. This CDR3 reads CSAADKNIQYF. The CDR3 DNA follows: TGCAGTGCAGCCGATAAAAACATTCAGTACTTC.

The chain combines TRBV5-5 with TRBJ2-2; a possible D gene is TRBD1 (6 bases). V lost 4 bases and J lost 4, with 17 bases in between. CDR3 length: 16 amino acids. Germline values: CDR1 SGHKS, CDR2 YYEKEE (reference sequence). The CDR3 reads CASSQHTGSVTGELFF. The CDR3 coding sequence is TGTGCCAGCAGCCAGCATACAGGGTCTGTCACCGGGGAGCTGTTTTTT.

The rearrangement uses TRBV10-3 and TRBJ1-1; no clear D gene. Germline V gene lookup returns CDR1 ENHRY and CDR2 SYGVKD. The CDR3 spans 15 residues. Trimming removed 0 bases at V and 0 bases at J, with 8 bases between. The CDR3: CAISESRDVNTEAFF. The DNA of the CDR3 is TGTGCCATCAGTGAGTCGAGAGACGTGAACACTGAAGCTTTCTTT.

J is TRBJ2-7 and V is TRBV18; tentatively, D is TRBD1 (6 bases). Germline CDR1 KGHSH, CDR2 LQKENI. V was pared by 2 bases and J by 0 bases, with 14 bases between. The CDR3 length is 16 residues. The CDR3 DNA is TGTGCCAGCTCACCAGGAGGCAGGACAGACTCCTACGAGCAGTACTTC. Encoded protein: CASSPGGRTDSYEQYF.

The rearrangement links TRBV19 to TRBJ2-3; a weak D match, TRBD2 (5 bases). With 2 bases removed from V and 3 bases from J, the gap between germline ends came to 15 bases. This CDR3 comprises 16 residues. Germline V CDR1 and CDR2: LNHDA, SQIVND (reference sequence). CDR3 in amino acids: CASSIRGQSRTDTQYF. CDR3 DNA: TGTGCCAGTAGTATACGAGGGCAATCCAGGACAGATACGCAGTATTTT.

This clone was seen a single time. The J gene is TRBJ2-5, the V gene TRBV9; TRBD2 matches at 11 bases. The CDR3 contains 14 residues. The germline V gene has CDR1 SGDLS and CDR2 YYNGEE. Trimming cost V 7 bases and J 5 bases; bases outside gene matches: 7. The CDR3 loop reads CASGTSGHQETQYF. For the CDR3, the DNA is TGTGCCAGCGGGACTAGCGGCCATCAGGAGACCCAGTACTTC. The full variable domain, rest sourced from reference TRBV9 and TRBJ2-5, is DSGVTQTPKHLITATGQRVTLRCSPRSGDLSVYWYQQSLDQGLQFLIQYYNGEERAKGNILERFSAQQFPDLHSELNLSSLELGDSALYFCASGTSGHQETQYFGPGTRLLVL.

The V gene is TRBV27, the J gene TRBJ1-5; maybe TRBD1 (6 bases). The V and J ends lost 5 bases and 5 bases respectively, with 13 bases between them. The CDR3 totals 14 residues. Germline CDR1 MNHEY, CDR2 SMNVEV (reference sequence). The CDR3 is CASSQDRPHQPQHF. The DNA for the CDR3 is TGTGCCAGCAGTCAAGACAGGCCCCATCAGCCCCAGCATTTT.

The CDR3 region is CASSQAQDSTYEQYF. DNA of the CDR3: TGTGCCAGCAGCCAAGCTCAGGACTCTACATACGAGCAGTACTTC. The V and J genes are TRBV14 and TRBJ2-7; D might be TRBD2 (5 bases). The CDR3 covers 15 residues. Between the trimmed V and J ends, which lost 1 base and 4 bases, there was a span of 14 bases. Germline V CDR1 and CDR2: SGHDN, FVKESK.

This chain uses TRBV18 with TRBJ2-1, with TRBD2 identical over 9 bases. V lost 6 bases to trimming and J lost 5 bases; unmatched junction nucleotides: 8. The CDR3 contains 15 residues. Per germline, CDR1 KGHSH and CDR2 LQKENI. This CDR3 reads CASSPTSGAHNEQFF. The CDR3 bases are TGTGCCAGCTCCCCGACTAGCGGAGCACACAATGAGCAGTTCTTC.

This chain links TRBV29-1 with TRBJ2-1; 12 bases are shared with TRBD2. Per the germline V gene, CDR1 is SQVTM and CDR2 is ANQGSEA. After removal of 5 bases from V and 5 bases from J, the junction contained 4 bases not matched to a gene. The CDR3 totals 14 residues. CDR3 sequence: CSVRLAGVHNEQFF. The DNA for the CDR3 is TGCAGCGTTAGACTAGCGGGAGTACACAATGAGCAGTTCTTC.